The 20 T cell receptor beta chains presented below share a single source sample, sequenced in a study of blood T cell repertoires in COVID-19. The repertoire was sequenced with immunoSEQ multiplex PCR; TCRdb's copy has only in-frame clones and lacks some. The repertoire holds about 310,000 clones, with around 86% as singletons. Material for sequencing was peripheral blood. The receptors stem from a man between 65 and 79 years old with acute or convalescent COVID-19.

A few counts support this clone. CDR3 protein: CASSYSGQTPLHF. DNA for the CDR3: TGTGCCAGCAGTTACTCGGGACAGACACCCCTCCACTTT. This chain joins TRBV6-5 and TRBJ1-6, with TRBD1 identical over 7 bases. J gave up 11 bases and V 0 bases, and 1 base lay outside the gene matches. Per the germline V gene, CDR1 is MNHEY and CDR2 is SVGAGI. CDR3 length: 13 residues.

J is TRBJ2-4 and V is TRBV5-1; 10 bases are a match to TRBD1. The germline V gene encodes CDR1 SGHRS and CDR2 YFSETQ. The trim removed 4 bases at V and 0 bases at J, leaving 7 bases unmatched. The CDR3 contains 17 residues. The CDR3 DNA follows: TGCGCCAGCAGCACAGGACAGGGGGTGAAAGCCAAAAACATTCAGTACTTC. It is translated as CASSTGQGVKAKNIQYF.

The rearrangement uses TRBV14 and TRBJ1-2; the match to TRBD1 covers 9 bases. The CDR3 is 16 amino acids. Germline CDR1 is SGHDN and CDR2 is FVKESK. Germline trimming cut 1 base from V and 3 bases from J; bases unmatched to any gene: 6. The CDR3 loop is CASSQVAGQGDYGYTF. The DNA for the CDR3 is TGTGCCAGCAGCCAAGTAGCGGGACAGGGTGACTATGGCTACACCTTC.

CDR3 residues: CATSRESGRGLLYEQYF. The CDR3, as DNA: TGTGCCACCAGCAGAGAATCCGGCAGGGGGCTTTTGTACGAGCAGTACTTC. This chain connects TRBV15 to TRBJ2-7; 8 nucleotides agree with TRBD1. Germline V CDR1 and CDR2: LNHNV, YYDKDF (reference sequence). Trimming at V came to 0 bases and at J to 4 bases, leaving 11 bases not matched to a gene. The CDR3 extends over 17 amino acids.

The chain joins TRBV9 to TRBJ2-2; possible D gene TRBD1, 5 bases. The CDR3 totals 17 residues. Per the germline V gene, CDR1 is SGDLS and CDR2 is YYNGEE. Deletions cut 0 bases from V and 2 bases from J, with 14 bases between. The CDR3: CASSVEAWTRNTGELFF. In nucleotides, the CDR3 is TGTGCCAGCAGCGTAGAGGCTTGGACACGCAACACCGGGGAGCTGTTTTTT.

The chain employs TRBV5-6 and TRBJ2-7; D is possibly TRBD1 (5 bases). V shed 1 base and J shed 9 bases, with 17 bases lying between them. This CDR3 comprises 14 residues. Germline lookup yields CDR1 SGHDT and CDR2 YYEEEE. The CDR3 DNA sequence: TGTGCCAGCAGCTTGCGTCAGGGTGTCCCCGGGCAGTACTTC. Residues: CASSLRQGVPGQYF.

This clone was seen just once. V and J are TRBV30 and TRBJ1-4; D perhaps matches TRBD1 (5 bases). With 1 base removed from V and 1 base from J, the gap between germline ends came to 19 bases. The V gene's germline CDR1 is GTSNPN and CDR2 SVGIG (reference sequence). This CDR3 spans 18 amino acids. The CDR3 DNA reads TGTGCCTGGAGTGCGGAGGGGCCACCAGTCCTAACTAATGAAAAACTGTTTTTT. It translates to CAWSAEGPPVLTNEKLFF. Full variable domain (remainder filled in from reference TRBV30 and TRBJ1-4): SQTIHQWPATLVQPVGSPLSLECTVEGTSNPNLYWYRQAAGRGLQLLFYSVGIGQISSEVPQNLSASRPQDRQFILSSKKLLLSDSGFYLCAWSAEGPPVLTNEKLFFGSGTQLSVL.

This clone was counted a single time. The CDR3 nucleotides are TGTGCCAGTAGTATCGGGCAGGGTGGGGGGTCCTACAATGAGCAGTTCTTC. Its translation is CASSIGQGGGSYNEQFF. The chain combines TRBV19 with TRBJ2-1; tentatively, D is TRBD2 (6 bases). V was cut by 3 bases and J by 1 base, with 16 bases left in between. Germline assignment: CDR1 LNHDA and CDR2 SQIVND (reference sequence). This CDR3 has 17 residues.

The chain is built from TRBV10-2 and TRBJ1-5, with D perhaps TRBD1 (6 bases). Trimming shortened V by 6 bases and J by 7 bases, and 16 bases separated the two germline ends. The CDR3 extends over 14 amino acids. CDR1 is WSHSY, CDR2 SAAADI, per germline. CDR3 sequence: CASSQQGKLQPQHF. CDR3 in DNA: TGCGCCAGCAGCCAACAGGGAAAATTGCAGCCCCAGCATTTT.

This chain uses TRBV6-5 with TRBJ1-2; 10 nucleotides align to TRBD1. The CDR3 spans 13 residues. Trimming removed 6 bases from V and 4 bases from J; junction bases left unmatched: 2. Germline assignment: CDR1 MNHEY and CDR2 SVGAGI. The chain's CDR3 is CASRGQGTYGYTF. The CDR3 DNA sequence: TGTGCCAGCAGGGGACAGGGGACCTATGGCTACACCTTC.

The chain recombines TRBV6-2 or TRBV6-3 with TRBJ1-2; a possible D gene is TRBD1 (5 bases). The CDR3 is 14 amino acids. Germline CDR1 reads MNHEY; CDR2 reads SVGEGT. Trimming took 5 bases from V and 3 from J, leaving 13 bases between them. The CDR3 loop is CASSASGLDYGYTF. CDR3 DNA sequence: TGTGCCAGCAGTGCCTCGGGACTGGACTATGGCTACACCTTC.

The CDR3 region is CASSSRDFTEAFF. CDR3 DNA sequence: TGTGCCAGTAGTTCCCGAGATTTCACTGAAGCTTTCTTT. The rearrangement uses TRBV19 and TRBJ1-1; no clear D. Per germline, CDR1 LNHDA and CDR2 SQIVND (reference sequence). With 5 bases removed from V and 4 bases from J, the gap between germline ends came to 11 bases. The CDR3 has 13 residues.

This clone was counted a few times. The CDR3 region has the DNA TGTGCCAGCAGCCTTGGCAAATGGGAAGCTTTCTTT. Amino acid sequence: CASSLGKWEAFF. The J gene is TRBJ1-1, the V gene TRBV7-9; D not resolved. This CDR3 region has 12 residues. The germline gives CDR1 SEHNR, CDR2 FQNEAQ (reference sequence). The V end was cut by 5 bases, the J end by 8 bases, with 12 bases between.

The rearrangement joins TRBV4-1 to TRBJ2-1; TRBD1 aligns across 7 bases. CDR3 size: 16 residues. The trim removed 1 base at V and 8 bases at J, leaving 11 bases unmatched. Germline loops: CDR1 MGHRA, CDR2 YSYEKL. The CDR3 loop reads CASSQGRTGAQHEQFF. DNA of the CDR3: TGCGCCAGCAGCCAAGGACGGACAGGAGCCCAACATGAGCAGTTCTTC.

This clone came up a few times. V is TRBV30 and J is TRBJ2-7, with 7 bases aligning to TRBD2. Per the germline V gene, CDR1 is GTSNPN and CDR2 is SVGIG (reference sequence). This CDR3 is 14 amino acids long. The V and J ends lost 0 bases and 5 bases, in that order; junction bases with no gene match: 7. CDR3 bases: TGTGCCTGGAGTGTCCCGGGGGGAGGCAACGAGCAGTACTTC. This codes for CAWSVPGGGNEQYF. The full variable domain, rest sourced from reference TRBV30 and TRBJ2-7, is SQTIHQWPATLVQPVGSPLSLECTVEGTSNPNLYWYRQAAGRGLQLLFYSVGIGQISSEVPQNLSASRPQDRQFILSSKKLLLSDSGFYLCAWSVPGGGNEQYFGPGTRLTVT.

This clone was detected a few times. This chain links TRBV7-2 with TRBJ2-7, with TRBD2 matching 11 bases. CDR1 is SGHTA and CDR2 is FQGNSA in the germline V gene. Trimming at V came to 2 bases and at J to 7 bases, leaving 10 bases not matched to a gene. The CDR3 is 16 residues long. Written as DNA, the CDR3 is TGTGCCAGCAGCTTAACGACCGGACTAGCGGGTGGTGAGCAGTACTTC. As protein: CASSLTTGLAGGEQYF.

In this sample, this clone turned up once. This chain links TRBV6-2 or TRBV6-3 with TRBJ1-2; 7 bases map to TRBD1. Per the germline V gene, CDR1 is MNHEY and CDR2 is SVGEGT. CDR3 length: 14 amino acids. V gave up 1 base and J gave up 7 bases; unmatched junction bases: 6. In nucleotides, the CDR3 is TGTGCCAGCAGTTACTTGGGACAGAAGGGTGGCTACACCTTC. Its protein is CASSYLGQKGGYTF.

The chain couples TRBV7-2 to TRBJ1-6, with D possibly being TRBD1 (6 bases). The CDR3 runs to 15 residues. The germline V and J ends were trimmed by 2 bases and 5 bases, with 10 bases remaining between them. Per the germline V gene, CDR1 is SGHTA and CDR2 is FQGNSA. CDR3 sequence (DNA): TGTGCCAGCAGCTTATTCGGACAGAATAATTCACCCCTCCACTTT. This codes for CASSLFGQNNSPLHF.

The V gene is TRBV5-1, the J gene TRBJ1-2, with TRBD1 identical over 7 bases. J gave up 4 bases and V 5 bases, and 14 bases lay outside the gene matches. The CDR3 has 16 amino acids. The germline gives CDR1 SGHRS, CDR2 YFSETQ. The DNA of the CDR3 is TGCGCCAGCAGTGACCCCTCGGGACAGAGCTTCTATGGCTACACCTTC. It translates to CASSDPSGQSFYGYTF.

CDR3 sequence (DNA): TGTGCCAGCAGTGATCGGCTCAACCCAAACAGGGTAGGAAAGAGAGAGACCCAGTACTTC. Its translation: CASSDRLNPNRVGKRETQYF. The V call is TRBV6-4, the J call TRBJ2-5; weak D call: TRBD1 (6 bases). Germline V gives CDR1 MRHNA, CDR2 SNTAGT. The CDR3 runs 20 residues. V dropped 3 bases and J dropped 4 bases, with 30 bases sitting between them.